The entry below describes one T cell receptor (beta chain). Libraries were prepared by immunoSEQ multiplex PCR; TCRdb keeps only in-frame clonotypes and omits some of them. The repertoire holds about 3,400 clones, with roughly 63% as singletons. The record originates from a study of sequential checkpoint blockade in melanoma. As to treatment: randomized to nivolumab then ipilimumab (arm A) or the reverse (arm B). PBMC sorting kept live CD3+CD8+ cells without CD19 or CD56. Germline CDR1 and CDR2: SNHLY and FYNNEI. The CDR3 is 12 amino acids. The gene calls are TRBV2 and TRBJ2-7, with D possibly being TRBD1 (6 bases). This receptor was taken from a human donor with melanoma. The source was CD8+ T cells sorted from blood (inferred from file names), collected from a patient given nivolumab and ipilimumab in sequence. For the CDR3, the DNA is TGTGCTTCTGAGGGGGAAAGCTACGAGCAGTACTTC. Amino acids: CASEGESYEQYF.